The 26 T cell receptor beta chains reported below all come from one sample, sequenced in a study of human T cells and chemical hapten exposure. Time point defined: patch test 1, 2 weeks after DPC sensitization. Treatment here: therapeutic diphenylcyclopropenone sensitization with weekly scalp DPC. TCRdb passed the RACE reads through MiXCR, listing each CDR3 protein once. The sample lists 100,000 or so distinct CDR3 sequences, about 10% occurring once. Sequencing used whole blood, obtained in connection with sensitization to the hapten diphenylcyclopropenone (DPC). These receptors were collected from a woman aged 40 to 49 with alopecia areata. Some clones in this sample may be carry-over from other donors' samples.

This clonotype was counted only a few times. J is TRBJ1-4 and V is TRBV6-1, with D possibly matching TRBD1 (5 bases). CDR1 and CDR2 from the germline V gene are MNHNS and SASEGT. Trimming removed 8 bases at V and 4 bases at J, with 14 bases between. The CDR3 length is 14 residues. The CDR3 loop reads CASAAGRSNEKLFF. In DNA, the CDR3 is TGTGCCAGCGCCGCGGGACGGAGTAATGAAAAACTGTTTTTT.

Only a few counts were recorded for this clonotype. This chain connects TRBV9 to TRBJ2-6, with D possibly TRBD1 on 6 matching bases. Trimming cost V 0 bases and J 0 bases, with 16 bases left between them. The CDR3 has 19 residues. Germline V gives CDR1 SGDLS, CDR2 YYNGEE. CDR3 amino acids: CASSVARGGPSSGANVLTF. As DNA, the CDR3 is TGTGCCAGCAGCGTAGCCAGGGGCGGACCAAGCTCTGGGGCCAACGTCCTGACTTTC.

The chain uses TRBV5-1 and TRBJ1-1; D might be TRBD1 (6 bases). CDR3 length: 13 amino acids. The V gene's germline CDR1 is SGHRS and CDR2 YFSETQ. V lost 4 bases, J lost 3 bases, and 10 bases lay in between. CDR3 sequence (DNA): TGCGCCAGCAGCCCGGACAGCTACACTGAAGCTTTCTTT. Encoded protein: CASSPDSYTEAFF.

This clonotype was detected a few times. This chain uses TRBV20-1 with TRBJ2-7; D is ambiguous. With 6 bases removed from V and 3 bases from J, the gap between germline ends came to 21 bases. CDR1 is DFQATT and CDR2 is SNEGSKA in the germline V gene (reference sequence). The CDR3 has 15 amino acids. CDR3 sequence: CSARSGSPNVYEQYF. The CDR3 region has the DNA TGCAGTGCCAGAAGTGGTAGCCCAAACGTCTACGAGCAGTACTTC.

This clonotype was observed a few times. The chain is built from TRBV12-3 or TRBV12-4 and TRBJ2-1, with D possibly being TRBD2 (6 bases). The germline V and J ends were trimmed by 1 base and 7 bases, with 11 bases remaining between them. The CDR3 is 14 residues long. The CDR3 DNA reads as TGTGCCAGCAGTTTAGGGCCAGGGAGGAATGAGCAGTTCTTC. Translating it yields CASSLGPGRNEQFF.

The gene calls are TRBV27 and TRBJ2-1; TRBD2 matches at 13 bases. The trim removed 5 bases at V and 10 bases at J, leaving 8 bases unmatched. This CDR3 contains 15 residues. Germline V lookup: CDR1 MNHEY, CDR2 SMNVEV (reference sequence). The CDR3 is CASSIGTSGNGEQFF. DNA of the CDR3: TGTGCCAGCAGTATTGGGACTAGCGGGAATGGCGAGCAGTTCTTC.

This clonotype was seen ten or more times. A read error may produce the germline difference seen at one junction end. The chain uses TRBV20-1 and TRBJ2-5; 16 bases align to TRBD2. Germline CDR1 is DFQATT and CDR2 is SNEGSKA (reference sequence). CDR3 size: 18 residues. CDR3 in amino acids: CSARGLGLAGGPGETQYF. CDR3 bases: TGCAGTGCCAGAGGGTTGGGACTAGCGGGAGGGCCTGGAGAGACCCAGTACTTC.

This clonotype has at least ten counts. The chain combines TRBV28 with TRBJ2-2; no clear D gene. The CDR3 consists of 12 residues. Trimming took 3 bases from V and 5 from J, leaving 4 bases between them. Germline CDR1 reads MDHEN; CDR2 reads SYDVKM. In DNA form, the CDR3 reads TGTGCCAGCAGTTTGGGAACCGGGGAGCTGTTTTTT. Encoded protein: CASSLGTGELFF.

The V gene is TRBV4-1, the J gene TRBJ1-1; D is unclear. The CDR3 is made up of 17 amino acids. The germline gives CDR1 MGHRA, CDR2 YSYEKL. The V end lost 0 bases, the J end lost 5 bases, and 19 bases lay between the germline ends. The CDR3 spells CASSQDPPAGLLTEAFF. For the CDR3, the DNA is TGCGCCAGCAGCCAAGATCCCCCTGCCGGGCTTTTAACTGAAGCTTTCTTT.

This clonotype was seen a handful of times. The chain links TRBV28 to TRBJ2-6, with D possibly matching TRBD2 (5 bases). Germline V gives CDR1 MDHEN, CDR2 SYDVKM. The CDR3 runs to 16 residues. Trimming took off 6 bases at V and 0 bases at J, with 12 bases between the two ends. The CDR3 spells CASRPGLDSGANVLTF. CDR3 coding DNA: TGTGCCAGCAGGCCCGGACTGGACTCTGGGGCCAACGTCCTGACTTTC.

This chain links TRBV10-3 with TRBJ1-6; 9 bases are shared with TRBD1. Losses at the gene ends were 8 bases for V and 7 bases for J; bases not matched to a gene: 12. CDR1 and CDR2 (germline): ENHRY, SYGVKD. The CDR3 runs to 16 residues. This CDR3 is CAIWGGAGQGNSPLHF. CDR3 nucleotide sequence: TGTGCCATCTGGGGGGGCGCAGGACAGGGGAATTCACCCCTCCACTTT.

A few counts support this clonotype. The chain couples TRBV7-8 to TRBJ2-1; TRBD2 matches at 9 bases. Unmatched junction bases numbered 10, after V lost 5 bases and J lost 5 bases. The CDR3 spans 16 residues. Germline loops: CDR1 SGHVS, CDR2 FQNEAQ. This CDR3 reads CASSPYSERGDNEQFF. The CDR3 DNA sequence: TGTGCCAGCAGCCCCTACTCGGAGCGGGGGGACAATGAGCAGTTCTTC.

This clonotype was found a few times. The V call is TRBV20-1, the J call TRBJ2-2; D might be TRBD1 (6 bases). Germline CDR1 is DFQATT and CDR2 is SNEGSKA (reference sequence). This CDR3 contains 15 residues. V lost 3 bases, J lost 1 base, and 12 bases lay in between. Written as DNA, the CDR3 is TGCAGTGCTAGCCAGGGGCTCCGGAACACCGGGGAGCTGTTTTTT. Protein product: CSASQGLRNTGELFF.

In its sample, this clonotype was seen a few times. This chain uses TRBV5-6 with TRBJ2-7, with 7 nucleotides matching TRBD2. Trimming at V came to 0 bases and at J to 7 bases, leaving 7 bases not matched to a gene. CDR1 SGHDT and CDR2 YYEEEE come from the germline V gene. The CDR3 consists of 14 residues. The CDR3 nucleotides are TGTGCCAGCAGCTTGGTGGCGGGAGAAGGGGAGCAGTACTTC. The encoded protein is CASSLVAGEGEQYF.

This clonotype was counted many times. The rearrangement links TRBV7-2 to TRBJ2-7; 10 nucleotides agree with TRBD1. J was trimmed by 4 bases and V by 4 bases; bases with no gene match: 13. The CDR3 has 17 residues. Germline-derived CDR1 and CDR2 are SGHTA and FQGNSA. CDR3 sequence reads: CASSSPKTGGGSYEQYF. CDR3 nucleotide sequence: TGTGCCAGCAGCTCCCCAAAGACAGGGGGCGGTTCTTACGAGCAGTACTTC.

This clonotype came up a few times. DNA for the CDR3: TGTGCCAGCAGTACCCAGACAGGGGGCGAATCGAATTCACCCCTCCACTTT. Protein product: CASSTQTGGESNSPLHF. The chain carries TRBV6-6 and TRBJ1-6, with 10 bases matching TRBD1. The J segment lost 7 bases and the V segment lost 5 bases, leaving 11 bases of the junction unmatched. Germline V lookup: CDR1 MNHNY, CDR2 SVGAGI (reference sequence). This CDR3 has 17 amino acids.

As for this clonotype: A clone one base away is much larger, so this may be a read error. The CDR3: CASSQGGAATDTQYF. The CDR3 region has the DNA TGTGCCAGCAGCCAAGGGGGGGCGGCGACAGATACGCAGTATTTT. V usage is TRBV4-2 and J usage is TRBJ2-3; D is tentatively TRBD1 or TRBD2 (6 bases each). The V end was cut by 1 base, the J end by 3 bases, with 11 bases between. Germline V lookup: CDR1 LGHNA, CDR2 YNFKEQ. The CDR3 loop spans 15 amino acids.

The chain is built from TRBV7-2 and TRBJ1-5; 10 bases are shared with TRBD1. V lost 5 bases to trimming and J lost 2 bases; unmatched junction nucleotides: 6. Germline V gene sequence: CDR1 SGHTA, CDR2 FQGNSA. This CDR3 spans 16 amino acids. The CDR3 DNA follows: TGTGCCAGCAGCAAGGGACAGGGGTTGGGCAATCAGCCCCAGCATTTT. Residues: CASSKGQGLGNQPQHF.

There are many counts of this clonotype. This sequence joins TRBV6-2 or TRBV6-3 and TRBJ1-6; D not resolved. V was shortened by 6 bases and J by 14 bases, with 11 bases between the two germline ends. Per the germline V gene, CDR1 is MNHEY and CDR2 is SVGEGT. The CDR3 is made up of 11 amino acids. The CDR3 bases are TGTGCCAGCAGCCAGGCGGAGGCCCTCCACTTT. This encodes CASSQAEALHF.

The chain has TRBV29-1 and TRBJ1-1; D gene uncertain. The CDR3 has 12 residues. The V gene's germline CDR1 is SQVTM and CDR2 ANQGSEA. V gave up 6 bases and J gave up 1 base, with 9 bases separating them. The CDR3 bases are TGCAGCGTCGATACAGCGAACACTGAAGCTTTCTTT. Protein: CSVDTANTEAFF.

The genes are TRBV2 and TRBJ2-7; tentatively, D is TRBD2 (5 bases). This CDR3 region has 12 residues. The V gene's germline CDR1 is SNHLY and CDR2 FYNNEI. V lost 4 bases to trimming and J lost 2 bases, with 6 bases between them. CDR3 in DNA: TGTGCCAGCAGTGGGGAGCCCTACGAGCAGTACTTC. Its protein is CASSGEPYEQYF.

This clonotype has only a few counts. The CDR3 coding sequence is TGTGCCAGCTCAGGGGGGATGAACACTGAAGCTTTCTTT. Translating it yields CASSGGMNTEAFF. The rearrangement links TRBV18 to TRBJ1-1; TRBD1 might be the D (5 bases). With 5 bases removed from V and 0 bases from J, the gap between germline ends came to 7 bases. Germline V gene sequence: CDR1 KGHSH, CDR2 LQKENI. CDR3 size: 13 residues. The whole variable domain, remainder taken from reference TRBV18 and TRBJ1-1, is NAGVMQNPRHLVRRRGQEARLRCSPMKGHSHVYWYRQLPEEGLKFMVYLQKENIIDESGMPKERFSAEFPKEGPSILRIQQVVRGDSAAYFCASSGGMNTEAFFGQGTRLTVV.

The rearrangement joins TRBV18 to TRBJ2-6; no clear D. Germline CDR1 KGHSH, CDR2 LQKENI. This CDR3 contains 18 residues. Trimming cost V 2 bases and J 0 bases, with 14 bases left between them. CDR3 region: CASSPVPLPLSGANVLTF. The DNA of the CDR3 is TGTGCCAGCTCACCAGTACCACTACCCCTCTCTGGGGCCAACGTCCTGACTTTC.

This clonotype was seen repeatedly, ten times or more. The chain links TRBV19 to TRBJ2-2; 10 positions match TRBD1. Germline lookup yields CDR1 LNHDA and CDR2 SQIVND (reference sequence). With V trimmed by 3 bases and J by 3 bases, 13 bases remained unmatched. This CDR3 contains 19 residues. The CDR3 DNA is TGTGCCAGTAGTATTTTAAAGGGACAGGGGTATCGGTACACCGGGGAGCTGTTTTTT. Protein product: CASSILKGQGYRYTGELFF.

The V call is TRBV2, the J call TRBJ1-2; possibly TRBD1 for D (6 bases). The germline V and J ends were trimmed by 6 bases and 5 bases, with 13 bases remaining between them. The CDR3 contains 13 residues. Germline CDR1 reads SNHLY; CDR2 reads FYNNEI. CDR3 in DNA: TGTGCCAGCAGCTACGACCAGGGGTATGGCTACACCTTC. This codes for CASSYDQGYGYTF.

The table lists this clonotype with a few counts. The CDR3 nucleotides read TGCGCCAGCAGCCAAGGGCGGGGGCCCTACGAGCAGTACTTC. Amino acids: CASSQGRGPYEQYF. The J gene is TRBJ2-7, the V gene TRBV4-3, with D maybe TRBD2 (7 bases). Trimming stripped 1 base from V and 2 bases from J, with 9 bases between. The germline gives CDR1 LGHNA, CDR2 YSLEER. This CDR3 has 14 residues.